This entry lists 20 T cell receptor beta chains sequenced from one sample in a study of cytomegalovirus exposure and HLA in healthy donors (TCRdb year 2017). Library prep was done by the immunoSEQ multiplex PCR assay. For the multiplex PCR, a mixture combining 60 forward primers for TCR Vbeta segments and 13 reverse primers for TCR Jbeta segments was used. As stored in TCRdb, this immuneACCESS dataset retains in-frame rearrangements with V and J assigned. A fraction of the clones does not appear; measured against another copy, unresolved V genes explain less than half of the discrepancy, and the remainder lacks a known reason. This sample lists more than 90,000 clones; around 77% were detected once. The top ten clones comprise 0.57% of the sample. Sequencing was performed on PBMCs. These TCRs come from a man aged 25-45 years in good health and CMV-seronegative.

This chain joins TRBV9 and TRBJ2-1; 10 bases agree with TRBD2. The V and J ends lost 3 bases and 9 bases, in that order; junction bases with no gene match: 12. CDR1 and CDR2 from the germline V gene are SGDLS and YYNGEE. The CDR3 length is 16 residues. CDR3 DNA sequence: TGTGCCAGCAGCGCCACAGGTCAGCGGGGGGGCACTGAGCAGTTCTTC. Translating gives CASSATGQRGGTEQFF.

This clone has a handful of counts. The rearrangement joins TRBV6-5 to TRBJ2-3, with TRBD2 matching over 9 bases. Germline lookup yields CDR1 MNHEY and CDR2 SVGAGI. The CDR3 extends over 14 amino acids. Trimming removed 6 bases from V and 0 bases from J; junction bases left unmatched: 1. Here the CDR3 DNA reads TGTGCCAGCAGCGGACTAGCGAGCACAGATACGCAGTATTTT. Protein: CASSGLASTDTQYF.

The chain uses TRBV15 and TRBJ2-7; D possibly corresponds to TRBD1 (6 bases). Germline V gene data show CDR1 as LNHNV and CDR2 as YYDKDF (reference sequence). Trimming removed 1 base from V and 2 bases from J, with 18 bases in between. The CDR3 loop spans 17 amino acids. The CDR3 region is CATSRVVLKDSPYEQYF. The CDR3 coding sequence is TGTGCCACCAGCAGAGTCGTCCTAAAGGACAGCCCCTACGAGCAGTACTTC. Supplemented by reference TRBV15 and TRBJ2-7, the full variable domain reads DAMVIQNPRYQVTQFGKPVTLSCSQTLNHNVMYWYQQKSSQAPKLLFHYYDKDFNNEADTPDNFQSRRPNTSFCFLDIRSPGLGDTAMYLCATSRVVLKDSPYEQYFGPGTRLTVT.

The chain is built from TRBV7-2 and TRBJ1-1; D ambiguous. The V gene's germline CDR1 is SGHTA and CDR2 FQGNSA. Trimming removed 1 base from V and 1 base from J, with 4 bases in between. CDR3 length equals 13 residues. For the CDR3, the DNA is TGTGCCAGCAGCTTAGGGGCGAACACTGAAGCTTTCTTT. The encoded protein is CASSLGANTEAFF.

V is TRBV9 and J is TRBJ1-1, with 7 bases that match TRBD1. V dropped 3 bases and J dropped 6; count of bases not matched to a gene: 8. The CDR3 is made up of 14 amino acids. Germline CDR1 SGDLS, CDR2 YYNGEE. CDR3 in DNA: TGTGCCAGCAGCGGACCCCCAGGGGGTCCTGAAGCTTTCTTT. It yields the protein CASSGPPGGPEAFF.

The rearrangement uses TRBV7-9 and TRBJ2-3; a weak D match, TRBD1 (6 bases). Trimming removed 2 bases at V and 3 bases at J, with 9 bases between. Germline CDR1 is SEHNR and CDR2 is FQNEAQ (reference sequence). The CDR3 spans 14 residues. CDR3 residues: CASSLQGITDTQYF. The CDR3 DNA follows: TGTGCCAGCAGCTTACAGGGGATTACAGATACGCAGTATTTT.

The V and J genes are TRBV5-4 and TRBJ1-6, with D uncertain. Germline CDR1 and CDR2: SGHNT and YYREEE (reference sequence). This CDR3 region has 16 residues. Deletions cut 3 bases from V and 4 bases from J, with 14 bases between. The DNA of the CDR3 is TGTGCCAGCAGCTACGACACCCGGGGTTATAATTCACCCCTCCACTTT. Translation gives CASSYDTRGYNSPLHF.

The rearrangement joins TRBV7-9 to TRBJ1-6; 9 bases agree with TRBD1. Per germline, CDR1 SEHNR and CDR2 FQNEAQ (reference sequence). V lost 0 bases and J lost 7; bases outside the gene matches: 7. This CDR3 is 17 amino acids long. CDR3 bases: TGTGCCAGCAGCTTAGCCCTTCTGGGACAGGGAAATTCACCCCTCCACTTT. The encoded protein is CASSLALLGQGNSPLHF.

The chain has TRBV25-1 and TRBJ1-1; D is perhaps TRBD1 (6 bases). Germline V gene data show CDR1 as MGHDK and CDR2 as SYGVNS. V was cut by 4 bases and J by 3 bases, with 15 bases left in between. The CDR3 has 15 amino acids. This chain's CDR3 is CASSVGHADDTEAFF. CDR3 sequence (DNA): TGTGCCAGCAGTGTGGGACACGCGGACGACACTGAAGCTTTCTTT.

The CDR3 is CASSLGQNSYEQYF. In DNA, the CDR3 is TGTGCCAGCAGTTTAGGGCAGAACTCCTACGAGCAGTACTTC. This chain joins TRBV27 and TRBJ2-5; D uncertain. TRBJ2-7 explains the end of the DNA better; the J call may be wrong. Germline CDR1 is MNHEY and CDR2 is SMNVEV (reference sequence). The CDR3 runs 14 residues.

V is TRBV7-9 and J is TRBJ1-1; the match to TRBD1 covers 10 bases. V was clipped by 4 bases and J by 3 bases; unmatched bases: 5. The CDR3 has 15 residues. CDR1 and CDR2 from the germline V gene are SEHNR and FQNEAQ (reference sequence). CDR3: CASSSTGGYYTEAFF. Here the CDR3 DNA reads TGTGCCAGCAGCTCGACAGGGGGCTACTACACTGAAGCTTTCTTT.

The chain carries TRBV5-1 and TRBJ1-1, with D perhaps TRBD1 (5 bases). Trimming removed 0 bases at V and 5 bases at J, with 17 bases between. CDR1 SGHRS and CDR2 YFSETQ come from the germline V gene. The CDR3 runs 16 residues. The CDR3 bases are TGCGCCAGCAGCTTGGATCCCAGGGAAGGGCGAACTGAAGCTTTCTTT. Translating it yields CASSLDPREGRTEAFF.

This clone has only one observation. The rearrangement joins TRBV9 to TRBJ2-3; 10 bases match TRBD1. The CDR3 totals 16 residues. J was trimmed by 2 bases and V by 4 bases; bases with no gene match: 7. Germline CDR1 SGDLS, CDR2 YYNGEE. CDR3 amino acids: CASSTGQGVPTDTQYF. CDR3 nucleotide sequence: TGTGCCAGCAGCACAGGACAGGGGGTCCCCACAGATACGCAGTATTTT.

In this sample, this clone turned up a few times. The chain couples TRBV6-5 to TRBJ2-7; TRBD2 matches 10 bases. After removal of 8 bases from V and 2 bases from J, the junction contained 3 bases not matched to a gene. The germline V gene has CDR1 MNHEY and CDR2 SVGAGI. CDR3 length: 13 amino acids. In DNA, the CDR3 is TGTGCCAGCGGGCTAGCGGGGGCCTACGAGCAGTACTTC. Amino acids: CASGLAGAYEQYF.

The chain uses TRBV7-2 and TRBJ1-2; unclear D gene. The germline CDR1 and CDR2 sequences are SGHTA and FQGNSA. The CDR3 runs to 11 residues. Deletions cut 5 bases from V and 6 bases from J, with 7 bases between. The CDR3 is CASSTINGYTF. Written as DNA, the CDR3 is TGTGCCAGCAGCACAATTAATGGCTACACCTTC.

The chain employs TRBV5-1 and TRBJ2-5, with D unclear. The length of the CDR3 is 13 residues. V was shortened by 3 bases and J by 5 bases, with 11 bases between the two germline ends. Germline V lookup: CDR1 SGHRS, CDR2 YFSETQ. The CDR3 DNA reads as TGCGCCAGCAGCTCTCGAATCGGGGAGACCCAGTACTTC. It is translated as CASSSRIGETQYF.

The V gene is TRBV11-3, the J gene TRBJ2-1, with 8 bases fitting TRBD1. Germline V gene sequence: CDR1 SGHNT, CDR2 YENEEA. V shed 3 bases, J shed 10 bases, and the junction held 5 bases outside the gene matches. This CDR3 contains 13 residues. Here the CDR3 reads CASSFDRGKEQFF. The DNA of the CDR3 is TGTGCCAGCAGCTTTGACAGGGGCAAGGAGCAGTTCTTC.

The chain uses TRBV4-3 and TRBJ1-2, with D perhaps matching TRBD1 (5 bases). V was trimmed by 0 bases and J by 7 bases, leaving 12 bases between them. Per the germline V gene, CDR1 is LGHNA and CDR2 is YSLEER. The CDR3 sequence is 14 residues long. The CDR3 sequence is CASSQDSGRGGYTF. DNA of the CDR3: TGCGCCAGCAGCCAAGATTCGGGGCGGGGTGGCTACACCTTC.

The CDR3 nucleotides are TGTGCCAGCAGCCAGTTCTCTAGCGGGGGGTCCTACAATGAGCAGTTCTTC. Its protein product is CASSQFSSGGSYNEQFF. This chain uses TRBV7-6 with TRBJ2-1; 11 bases map to TRBD2. Germline CDR1 reads SGHVS; CDR2 reads FNYEAQ. The CDR3 has 17 amino acids. The V segment lost 5 bases and the J segment 1 base; nucleotides outside the gene matches: 7.

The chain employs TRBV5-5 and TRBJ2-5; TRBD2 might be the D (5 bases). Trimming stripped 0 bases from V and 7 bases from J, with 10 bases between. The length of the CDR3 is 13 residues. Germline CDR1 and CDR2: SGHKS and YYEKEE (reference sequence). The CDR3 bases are TGTGCCAGCAGCTTGGCGGCAGCGGTGACCCAGTACTTC. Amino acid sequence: CASSLAAAVTQYF.